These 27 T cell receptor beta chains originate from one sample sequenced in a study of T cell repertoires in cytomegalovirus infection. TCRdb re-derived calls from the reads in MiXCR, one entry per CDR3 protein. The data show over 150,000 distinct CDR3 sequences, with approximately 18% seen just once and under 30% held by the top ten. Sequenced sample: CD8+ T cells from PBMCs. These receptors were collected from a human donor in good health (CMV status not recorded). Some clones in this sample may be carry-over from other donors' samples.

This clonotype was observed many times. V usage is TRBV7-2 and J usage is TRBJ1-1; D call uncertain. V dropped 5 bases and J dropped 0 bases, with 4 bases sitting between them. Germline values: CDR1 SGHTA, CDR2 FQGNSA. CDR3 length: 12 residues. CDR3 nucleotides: TGTGCCAGCAGCATGTTGAACACTGAAGCTTTCTTT. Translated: CASSMLNTEAFF. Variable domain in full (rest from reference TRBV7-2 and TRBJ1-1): GAGVSQSPSNKVTEKGKDVELRCDPISGHTALYWYRQSLGQGLEFLIYFQGNSAPDKSGLPSDRFSAERTGGSVSTLTIQRTQQEDSAVYLCASSMLNTEAFFGQGTRLTVV.

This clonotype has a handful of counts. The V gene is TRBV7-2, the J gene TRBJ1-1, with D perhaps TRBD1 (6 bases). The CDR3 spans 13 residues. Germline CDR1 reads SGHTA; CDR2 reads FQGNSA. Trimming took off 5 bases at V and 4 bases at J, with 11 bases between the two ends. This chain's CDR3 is CASSQAGATEAFF. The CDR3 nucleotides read TGTGCCAGCAGCCAGGCGGGGGCCACTGAAGCTTTCTTT.

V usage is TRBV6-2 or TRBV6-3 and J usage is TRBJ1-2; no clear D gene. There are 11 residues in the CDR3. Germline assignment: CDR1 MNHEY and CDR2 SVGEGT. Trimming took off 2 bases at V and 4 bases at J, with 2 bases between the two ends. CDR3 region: CASSYVYGYTF. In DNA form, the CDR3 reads TGTGCCAGCAGTTACGTCTATGGCTACACCTTC.

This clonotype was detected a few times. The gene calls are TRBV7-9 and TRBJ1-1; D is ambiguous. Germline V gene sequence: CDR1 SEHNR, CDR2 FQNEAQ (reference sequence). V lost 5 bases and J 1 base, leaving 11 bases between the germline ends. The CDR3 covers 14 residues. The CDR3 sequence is CASSGSEGNTEAFF. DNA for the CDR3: TGTGCCAGCAGCGGATCCGAGGGGAACACTGAAGCTTTCTTT.

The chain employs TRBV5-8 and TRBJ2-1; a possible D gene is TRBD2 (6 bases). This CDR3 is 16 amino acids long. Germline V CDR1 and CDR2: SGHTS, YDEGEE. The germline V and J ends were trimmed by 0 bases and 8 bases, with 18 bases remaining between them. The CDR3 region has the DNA TGTGCCAGCAGCTTGGCCACCGGGGACTGGGGCGATGAGCAGTTCTTC. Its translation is CASSLATGDWGDEQFF.

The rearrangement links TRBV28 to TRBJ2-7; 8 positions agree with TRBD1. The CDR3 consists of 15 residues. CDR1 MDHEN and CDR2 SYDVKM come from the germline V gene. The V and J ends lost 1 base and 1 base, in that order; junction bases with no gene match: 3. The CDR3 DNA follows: TGTGCCAGCAGTTTATCCGGGACAGGATCCTACGAGCAGTACGTC. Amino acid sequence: CASSLSGTGSYEQYV.

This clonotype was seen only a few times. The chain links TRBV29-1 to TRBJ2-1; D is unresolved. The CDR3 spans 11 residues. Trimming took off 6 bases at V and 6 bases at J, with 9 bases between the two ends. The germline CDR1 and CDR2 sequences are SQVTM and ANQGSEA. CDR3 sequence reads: CSVDVFNEQFF. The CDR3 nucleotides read TGCAGCGTCGACGTCTTCAATGAGCAGTTCTTC.

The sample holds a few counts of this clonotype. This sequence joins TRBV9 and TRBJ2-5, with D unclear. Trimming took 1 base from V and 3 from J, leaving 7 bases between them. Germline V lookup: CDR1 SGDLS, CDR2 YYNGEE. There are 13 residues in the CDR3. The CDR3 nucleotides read TGTGCCAGCAGCGTAAGTGGGGAAGAGACCCAGTACTTC. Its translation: CASSVSGEETQYF.

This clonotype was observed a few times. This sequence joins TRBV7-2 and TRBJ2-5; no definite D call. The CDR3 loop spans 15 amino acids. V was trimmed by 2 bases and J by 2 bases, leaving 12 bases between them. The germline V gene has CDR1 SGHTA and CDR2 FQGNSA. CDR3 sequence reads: CASSLLTDSQETQYF. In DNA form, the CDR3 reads TGTGCCAGCAGCTTATTGACTGACTCTCAAGAGACCCAGTACTTC. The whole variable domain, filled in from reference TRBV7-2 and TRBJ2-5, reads GAGVSQSPSNKVTEKGKDVELRCDPISGHTALYWYRQSLGQGLEFLIYFQGNSAPDKSGLPSDRFSAERTGGSVSTLTIQRTQQEDSAVYLCASSLLTDSQETQYFGPGTRLLVL.

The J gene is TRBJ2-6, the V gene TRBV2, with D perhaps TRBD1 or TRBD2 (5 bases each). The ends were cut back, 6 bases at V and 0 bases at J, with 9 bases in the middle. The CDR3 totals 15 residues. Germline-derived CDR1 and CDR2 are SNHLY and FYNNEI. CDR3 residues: CASRRGSSGANVLTF. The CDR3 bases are TGTGCCAGCAGGAGGGGCAGCTCTGGGGCCAACGTCCTGACTTTC.

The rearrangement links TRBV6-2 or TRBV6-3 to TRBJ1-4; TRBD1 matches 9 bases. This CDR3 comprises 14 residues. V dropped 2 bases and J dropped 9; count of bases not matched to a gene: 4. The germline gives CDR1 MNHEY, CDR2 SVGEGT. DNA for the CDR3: TGTGCCAGCAGTTACCCCGGGACAGGGAAAAAACTGTTTTTT. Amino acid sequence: CASSYPGTGKKLFF.

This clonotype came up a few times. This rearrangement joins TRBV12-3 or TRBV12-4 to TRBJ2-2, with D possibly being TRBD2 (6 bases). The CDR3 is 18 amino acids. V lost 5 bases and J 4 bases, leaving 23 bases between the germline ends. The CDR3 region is CASSPTSGVEGPTGELFF. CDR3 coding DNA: TGTGCCAGCAGTCCCACCTCGGGGGTGGAGGGGCCCACCGGGGAGCTGTTTTTT.

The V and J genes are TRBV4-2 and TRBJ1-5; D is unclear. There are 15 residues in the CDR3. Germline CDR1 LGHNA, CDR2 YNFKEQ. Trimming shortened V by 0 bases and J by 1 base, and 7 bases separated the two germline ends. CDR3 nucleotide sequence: TGTGCCAGCAGCCAAGAAACGGGGAGCAATCAGCCCCAGCATTTT. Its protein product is CASSQETGSNQPQHF.

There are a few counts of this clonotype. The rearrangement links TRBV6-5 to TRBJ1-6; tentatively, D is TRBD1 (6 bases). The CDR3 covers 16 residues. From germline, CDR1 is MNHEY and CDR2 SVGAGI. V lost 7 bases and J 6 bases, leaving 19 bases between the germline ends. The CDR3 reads CASTWGHESLNSPLHF. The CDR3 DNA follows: TGTGCCAGCACCTGGGGGCATGAGTCCCTTAATTCACCCCTCCACTTT.

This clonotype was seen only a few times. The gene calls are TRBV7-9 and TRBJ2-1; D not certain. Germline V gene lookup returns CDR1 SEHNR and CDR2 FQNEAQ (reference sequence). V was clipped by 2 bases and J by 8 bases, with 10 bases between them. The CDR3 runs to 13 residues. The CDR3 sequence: CASSLKGTDEQFF. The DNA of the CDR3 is TGTGCCAGCAGCTTAAAGGGAACAGATGAGCAGTTCTTC.

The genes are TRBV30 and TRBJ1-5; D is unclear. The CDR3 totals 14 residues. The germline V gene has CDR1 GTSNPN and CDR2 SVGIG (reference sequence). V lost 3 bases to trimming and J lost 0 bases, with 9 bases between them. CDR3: CAWSEGYSNQPQHF. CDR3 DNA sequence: TGTGCCTGGAGCGAAGGTTATAGCAATCAGCCCCAGCATTTT.

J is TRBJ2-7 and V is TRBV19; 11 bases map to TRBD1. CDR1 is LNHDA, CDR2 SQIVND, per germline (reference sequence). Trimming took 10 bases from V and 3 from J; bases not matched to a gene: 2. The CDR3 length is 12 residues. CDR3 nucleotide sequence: TGTGCCACGGGGACAGGGGGCTACGAGCAGTACTTC. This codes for CATGTGGYEQYF.

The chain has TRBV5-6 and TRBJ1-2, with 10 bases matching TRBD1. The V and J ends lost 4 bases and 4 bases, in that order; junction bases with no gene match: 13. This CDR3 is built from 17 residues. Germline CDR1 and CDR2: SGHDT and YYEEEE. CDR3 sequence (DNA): TGTGCCAGCAGCCTTTCGGGACAGGGGAGGATAGGCTATGGCTACACCTTC. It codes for CASSLSGQGRIGYGYTF.

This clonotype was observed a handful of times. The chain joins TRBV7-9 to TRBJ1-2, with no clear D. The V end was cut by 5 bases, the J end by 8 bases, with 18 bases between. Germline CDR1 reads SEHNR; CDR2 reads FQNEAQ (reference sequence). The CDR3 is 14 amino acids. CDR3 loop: CASSPQTLTKGYTF. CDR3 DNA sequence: TGTGCCAGCAGCCCCCAGACCCTTACGAAGGGCTACACCTTC.

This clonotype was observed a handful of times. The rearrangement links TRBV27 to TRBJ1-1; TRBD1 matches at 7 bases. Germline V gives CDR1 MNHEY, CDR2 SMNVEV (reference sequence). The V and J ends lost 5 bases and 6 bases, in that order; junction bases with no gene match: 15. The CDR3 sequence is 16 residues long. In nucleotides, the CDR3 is TGTGCCAGCAGTCTGATATGGGCAGGGGGAACCGCTGAAGCTTTCTTT. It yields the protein CASSLIWAGGTAEAFF.

The CDR3 region is CASSYSSTASSYEQYF. Here the CDR3 DNA reads TGTGCCAGCAGTTACTCGAGTACAGCCTCCTCCTACGAGCAGTACTTC. V usage is TRBV6-5 and J usage is TRBJ2-7, with unresolved D. CDR3 length equals 16 residues. V gave up 0 bases and J gave up 0 bases, with 12 bases separating them. The germline CDR1 and CDR2 sequences are MNHEY and SVGAGI.

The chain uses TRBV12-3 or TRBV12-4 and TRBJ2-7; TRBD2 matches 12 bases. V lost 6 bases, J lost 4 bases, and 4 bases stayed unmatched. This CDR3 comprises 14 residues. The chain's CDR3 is CASSGLAGRYEQYF. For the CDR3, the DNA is TGTGCCAGCAGCGGACTAGCGGGGAGGTACGAGCAGTACTTC.

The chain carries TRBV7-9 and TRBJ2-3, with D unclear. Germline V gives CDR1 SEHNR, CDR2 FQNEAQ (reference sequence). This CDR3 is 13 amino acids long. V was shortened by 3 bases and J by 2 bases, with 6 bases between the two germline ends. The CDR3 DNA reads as TGTGCCAGCAGCTTCGCGGACACAGATACGCAGTATTTT. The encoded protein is CASSFADTDTQYF.

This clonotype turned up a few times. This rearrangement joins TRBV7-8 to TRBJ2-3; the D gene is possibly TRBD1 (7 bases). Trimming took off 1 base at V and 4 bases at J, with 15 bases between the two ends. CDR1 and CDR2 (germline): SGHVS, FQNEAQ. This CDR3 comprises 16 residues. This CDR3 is CASSLVARGDSDTQYF. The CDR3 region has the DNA TGTGCCAGCAGCTTAGTGGCCAGGGGGGACTCAGATACGCAGTATTTT.

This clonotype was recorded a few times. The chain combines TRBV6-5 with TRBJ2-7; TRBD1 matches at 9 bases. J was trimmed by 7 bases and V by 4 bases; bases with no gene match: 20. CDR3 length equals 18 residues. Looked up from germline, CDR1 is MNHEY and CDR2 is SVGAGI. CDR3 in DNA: TGTGCCAGCAGTTTCCATACGTCGACAGGGGGACTCGAGGTAGAGCAGTACTTC. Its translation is CASSFHTSTGGLEVEQYF.

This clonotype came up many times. The CDR3: CASSFEHSAPRETQYF. As DNA, the CDR3 is TGTGCCAGCAGCTTTGAGCATTCCGCCCCCAGGGAGACCCAGTACTTC. The V gene is TRBV7-2, the J gene TRBJ2-5; D gene uncertain. The V end lost 3 bases, the J end lost 5 bases, and 19 bases lay between the germline ends. Germline CDR1 reads SGHTA; CDR2 reads FQGNSA. The CDR3 is 16 amino acids.

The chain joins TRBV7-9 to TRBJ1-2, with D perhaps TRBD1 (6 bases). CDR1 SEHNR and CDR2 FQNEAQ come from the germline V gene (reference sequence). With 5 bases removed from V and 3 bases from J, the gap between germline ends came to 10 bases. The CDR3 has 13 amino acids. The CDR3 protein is CASSARQDYGYTF. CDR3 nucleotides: TGTGCCAGCAGCGCCCGACAGGACTATGGCTACACCTTC.